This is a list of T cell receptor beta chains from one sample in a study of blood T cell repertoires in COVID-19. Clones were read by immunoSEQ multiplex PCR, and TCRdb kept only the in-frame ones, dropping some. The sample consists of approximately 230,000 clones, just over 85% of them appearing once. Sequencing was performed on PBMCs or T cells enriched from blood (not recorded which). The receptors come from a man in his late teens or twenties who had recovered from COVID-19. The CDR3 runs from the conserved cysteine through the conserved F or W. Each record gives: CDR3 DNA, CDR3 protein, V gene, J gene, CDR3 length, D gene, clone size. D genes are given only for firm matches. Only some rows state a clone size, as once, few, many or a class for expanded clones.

DNA: TGCGCCAGCAGCCAAGATCGCCCGGGGTACAATCAGCCCCAGCATTTT; CDR3: CASSQDRPGYNQPQHF; V: TRBV4-1; J: TRBJ1-5; length: 16; D: -; size: once
DNA: TGCGCCAGCAGCTCATCGCGAGGTGAAAAACTGTTTTTT; CDR3: CASSSSRGEKLFF; V: TRBV5-1; J: TRBJ1-4; length: 13; D: -; size: -
DNA: TGTGCCAGCAGCTTCGCGACCGGGACAGCCTCATACGAGCAGTACTTC; CDR3: CASSFATGTASYEQYF; V: TRBV7-2; J: TRBJ2-7; length: 16; D: TRBD1; size: -
DNA: TGCGCCAGCAGCTTGGAGGACAGGGGGATCGATGAGCAGTTCTTC; CDR3: CASSLEDRGIDEQFF; V: TRBV5-1; J: TRBJ2-1; length: 15; D: TRBD1; size: -
DNA: TGTGCCAGCAGCTCGAACAGGGTAGCTAATGAAAAACTGTTTTTT; CDR3: CASSSNRVANEKLFF; V: TRBV28; J: TRBJ1-4; length: 15; D: -; size: -
DNA: TGTGCCATCAGTGAACAGGGTTCCGACGAGCAGTACTTC; CDR3: CAISEQGSDEQYF; V: TRBV10-3; J: TRBJ2-7; length: 13; D: -; size: few
DNA: TGTGCCAGCAAAGGCGGGGGAAGCTCCTACGAGCAGTACTTC; CDR3: CASKGGGSSYEQYF; V: TRBV2; J: TRBJ2-7; length: 14; D: TRBD2; size: -
DNA: TGTGCCACCAGCAGGACCCCGGGGTCCAGCTACGAGCAGTACTTC; CDR3: CATSRTPGSSYEQYF; V: TRBV15; J: TRBJ2-7; length: 15; D: -; size: -
DNA: TGCGCCAGCAGCCAGATCAGGGAATCCTACGAGCAGTACTTC; CDR3: CASSQIRESYEQYF; V: TRBV5-1; J: TRBJ2-7; length: 14; D: -; size: -
DNA: TGTGCCAGCAGGAATACAGGGGCCTACGAGCAGTACTTC; CDR3: CASRNTGAYEQYF; V: TRBV12-3/TRBV12-4; J: TRBJ2-7; length: 13; D: TRBD1; size: -
DNA: TGTGCCACAGGACATCCTCTAAACTATGGCTACACCTTC; CDR3: CATGHPLNYGYTF; V: TRBV28; J: TRBJ1-2; length: 13; D: -; size: -
DNA: TGTGCCAGCAGTCCCTTAATGAACACTGAAGCTTTCTTT; CDR3: CASSPLMNTEAFF; V: TRBV6-5; J: TRBJ1-1; length: 13; D: -; size: -
DNA: TGTGCCAGCAGTCCAGAACAGGGGGGGGAGAGGGACACTGAAGCTTTCTTT; CDR3: CASSPEQGGERDTEAFF; V: TRBV27; J: TRBJ1-1; length: 17; D: TRBD1; size: -
DNA: TGTGCCAGCAGTCGACTGTCCGGGACTAGCGGGAGCGGGGAGCTGTTTTTT; CDR3: CASSRLSGTSGSGELFF; V: TRBV27; J: TRBJ2-2; length: 17; D: TRBD2; size: -
DNA: TGTGCCAGCAGCTTAGGTACAGGGACGCATGGCTACACCTTC; CDR3: CASSLGTGTHGYTF; V: TRBV7-9; J: TRBJ1-2; length: 14; D: -; size: -
DNA: TGTGCCAGCAGCCTACAGGGAGGGCAGCCCCAGCATTTT; CDR3: CASSLQGGQPQHF; V: TRBV3-1/TRBV3-2; J: TRBJ1-5; length: 13; D: -; size: -
DNA: TGTGCCAGCAGCTTGGTGAGGGGAGGGGGACAAGAGACCCAGTACTTC; CDR3: CASSLVRGGGQETQYF; V: TRBV5-4; J: TRBJ2-5; length: 16; D: -; size: -
DNA: TGTGCCAGCAGCTTGCCCGACAAAGTCCACGAGCAGTACTTC; CDR3: CASSLPDKVHEQYF; V: TRBV5-4; J: TRBJ2-7; length: 14; D: -; size: -
DNA: TGTGCCAGCGGCCCCTTGGGGAGATCACCCCTCCACTTT; CDR3: CASGPLGRSPLHF; V: TRBV7-2; J: TRBJ1-6; length: 13; D: -; size: -
DNA: TGTGCCAGCAGCCAAGTGGAGACAGCGGGAGGACTATCGGATACGCAGTATTTT; CDR3: CASSQVETAGGLSDTQYF; V: TRBV4-2; J: TRBJ2-3; length: 18; D: TRBD2; size: once
DNA: TGTGCCAGCAGCTGGACTAGCGGGGAAGAGACCCAGTACTTC; CDR3: CASSWTSGEETQYF; V: TRBV7-9; J: TRBJ2-5; length: 14; D: TRBD2; size: -
DNA: TGTGCCTGGAGTGTACTCGGACAGGGAGACTACAATGAGCAGTTCTTC; CDR3: CAWSVLGQGDYNEQFF; V: TRBV30; J: TRBJ2-1; length: 16; D: TRBD1; size: -
DNA: TGTGCCAGCAGCCCGGGGGGGCAAACTGAAGCTTTCTTT; CDR3: CASSPGGQTEAFF; V: TRBV27; J: TRBJ1-1; length: 13; D: -; size: -
DNA: TGTGCCAGCAGTTTAGCGGGAAGCTCCTACGAGCAGTACTTC; CDR3: CASSLAGSSYEQYF; V: TRBV27; J: TRBJ2-7; length: 14; D: -; size: -
DNA: TGTGCCAGCTCACCAGGGGGCGATCAGCCCCAGCATTTT; CDR3: CASSPGGDQPQHF; V: TRBV18; J: TRBJ1-5; length: 13; D: -; size: once
DNA: TGTGCCAGCAGCCAAGACCCCGCCGGGTTTGGTGAGCAGTTCTTC; CDR3: CASSQDPAGFGEQFF; V: TRBV14; J: TRBJ2-1; length: 15; D: -; size: -
DNA: TGCGCCAGCAGCTTGGCCGAAGGGACAGGGCCCCTTAAAGCTTTCTTT; CDR3: CASSLAEGTGPLKAFF; V: TRBV5-1; J: TRBJ1-1; length: 16; D: TRBD1; size: -
DNA: TGTGCCAGCAGTTTAGGGCTGAGCTCCTACGAGCAGTACTTC; CDR3: CASSLGLSSYEQYF; V: TRBV28; J: TRBJ2-7; length: 14; D: -; size: -
DNA: TGTGCCAGCAGCTTAGCTAGCGGGAGTTTGTACGAGCAGTACTTC; CDR3: CASSLASGSLYEQYF; V: TRBV7-8; J: TRBJ2-7; length: 15; D: TRBD2; size: -
DNA: TGTGCCAGTAGTACCCAGACAGGGGGCACTGAAGCTTTCTTT; CDR3: CASSTQTGGTEAFF; V: TRBV19; J: TRBJ1-1; length: 14; D: TRBD1; size: -
DNA: TGTGCCAGCAGCACTCCGGGACTAGCGGGAGTAGAGCAGTTCTTC; CDR3: CASSTPGLAGVEQFF; V: TRBV7-8; J: TRBJ2-1; length: 15; D: TRBD2; size: once
DNA: TGTGCCAGCACCCCCGCTCTAGCGTCCCAAGAGACCCAGTACTTC; CDR3: CASTPALASQETQYF; V: TRBV6-5; J: TRBJ2-5; length: 15; D: -; size: -
DNA: TGTGCCAGCAGCCCCAACGGGGGGCGACCATACGAGCAGTACTTC; CDR3: CASSPNGGRPYEQYF; V: TRBV5-4; J: TRBJ2-7; length: 15; D: -; size: once
DNA: TGTGCCACCAGCAGAGAAGAACTGTTAGCCAAAAACATTCAGTACTTC; CDR3: CATSREELLAKNIQYF; V: TRBV15; J: TRBJ2-4; length: 16; D: -; size: -
DNA: TGCGCCAGCAGCCGAAGCGGGAGCTACGAGCAGTACTTC; CDR3: CASSRSGSYEQYF; V: TRBV5-1; J: TRBJ2-7; length: 13; D: TRBD2; size: few
DNA: TGTGCCAGCAGCTTAGTGGCGGGAGGGCCGGGTTTTCGAGAGACCCAGTACTTC; CDR3: CASSLVAGGPGFRETQYF; V: TRBV11-2; J: TRBJ2-5; length: 18; D: TRBD2; size: -
DNA: TGTGCCAGTGGTCGACTAGCGGAGTCCACAGATACGCAGTATTTT; CDR3: CASGRLAESTDTQYF; V: TRBV19; J: TRBJ2-3; length: 15; D: TRBD2; size: -
DNA: TGTGCCAGCAGCTTAGGGGGGACAGGGCCTGGGGCCAACGTCCTGACTTTC; CDR3: CASSLGGTGPGANVLTF; V: TRBV7-2; J: TRBJ2-6; length: 17; D: TRBD1; size: -
DNA: TGTGCTAGTGGTTTGGTACAGGGCAGTCAGCCCCAGCATTTT; CDR3: CASGLVQGSQPQHF; V: TRBV12-5; J: TRBJ1-5; length: 14; D: -; size: few
DNA: TGTGTCACAGGGATCTCTGGGGCCAACGTCCTGACTTTC; CDR3: CVTGISGANVLTF; V: TRBV12-3/TRBV12-4; J: TRBJ2-6; length: 13; D: -; size: -
DNA: TGTGCCAGCAGCCAAGATCTGGGCACCATTGAAGCTTTCTTT; CDR3: CASSQDLGTIEAFF; V: TRBV3-1/TRBV3-2; J: TRBJ1-1; length: 14; D: -; size: -
DNA: TGTGCCAGCAGAGGATTGTGGGGGCAGGGGGCGAAGACCACTGAAGCTTTCTTT; CDR3: CASRGLWGQGAKTTEAFF; V: TRBV27; J: TRBJ1-1; length: 18; D: TRBD1; size: once
DNA: TGCGCCAGCAGCTTGTACGGACAGGGTTGGGGCTACACCTTC; CDR3: CASSLYGQGWGYTF; V: TRBV5-1; J: TRBJ1-2; length: 14; D: TRBD1; size: few
DNA: TGTGCCAGCAGCTTGGGAGGGCAGCTTGAAGCTTTCTTT; CDR3: CASSLGGQLEAFF; V: TRBV11-2; J: TRBJ1-1; length: 13; D: -; size: few
DNA: TGTGCCAGCAGCCAAGACGCGGCGGTAAACACTGAAGCTTTCTTT; CDR3: CASSQDAAVNTEAFF; V: TRBV3-1/TRBV3-2; J: TRBJ1-1; length: 15; D: -; size: -
DNA: TGCGCCAGCAGCCAAGGGACACCGTCCGGGGAGCTGTTTTTT; CDR3: CASSQGTPSGELFF; V: TRBV4-1; J: TRBJ2-2; length: 14; D: -; size: -
DNA: TGTGCCACCAGCAGAGATTCAGGGTCTGGAAACACCATATATTTT; CDR3: CATSRDSGSGNTIYF; V: TRBV15; J: TRBJ1-3; length: 15; D: -; size: -
DNA: TGTGCCTGGAGTGTATCCCGGACTAGCGGGAGTTGGAAGACCCAGTACTTC; CDR3: CAWSVSRTSGSWKTQYF; V: TRBV30; J: TRBJ2-5; length: 17; D: TRBD2; size: -
DNA: TGCAGTGCTAGTCGGGGGGGTGCTGGCACTGAAGCTTTCTTT; CDR3: CSASRGGAGTEAFF; V: TRBV20-1; J: TRBJ1-1; length: 14; D: -; size: -
DNA: TGTGCCAGCAGCAGACAGACAAACTCCTACGAGCAGTACTTC; CDR3: CASSRQTNSYEQYF; V: TRBV7-8; J: TRBJ2-7; length: 14; D: -; size: once
DNA: TGTGCCTGGAGTTTAAGCGGGGGAGGACAAGAGACCCAGTACTTC; CDR3: CAWSLSGGGQETQYF; V: TRBV30; J: TRBJ2-5; length: 15; D: TRBD2; size: few
DNA: TGTGCCAGCAGCTTGGGAGAGACAGCTTACTCTGGGGCCAACGTCCTGACTTTC; CDR3: CASSLGETAYSGANVLTF; V: TRBV5-8; J: TRBJ2-6; length: 18; D: -; size: -